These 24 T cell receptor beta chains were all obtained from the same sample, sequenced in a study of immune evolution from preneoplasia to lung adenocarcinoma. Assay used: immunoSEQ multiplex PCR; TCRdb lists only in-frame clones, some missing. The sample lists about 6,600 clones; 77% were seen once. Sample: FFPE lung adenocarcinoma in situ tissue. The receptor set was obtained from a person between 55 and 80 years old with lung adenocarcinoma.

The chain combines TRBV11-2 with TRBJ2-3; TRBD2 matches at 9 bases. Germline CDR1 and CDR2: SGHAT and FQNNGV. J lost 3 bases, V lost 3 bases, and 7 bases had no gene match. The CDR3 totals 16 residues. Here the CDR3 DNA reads TGTGCCAGCAGCTTGGGTGGCGGGGGGGCGACAGATACGCAGTATTTT. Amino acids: CASSLGGGGATDTQYF. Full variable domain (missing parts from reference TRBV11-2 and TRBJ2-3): EAGVAQSPRYKIIEKRQSVAFWCNPISGHATLYWYQQILGQGPKLLIQFQNNGVVDDSQLPKDRFSAERLKGVDSTLKIQPAKLEDSAVYLCASSLGGGGATDTQYFGPGTRLTVL.

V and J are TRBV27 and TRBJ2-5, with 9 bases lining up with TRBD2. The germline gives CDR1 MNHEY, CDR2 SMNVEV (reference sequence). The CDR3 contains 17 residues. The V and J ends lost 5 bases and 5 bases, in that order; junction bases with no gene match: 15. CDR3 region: CASSGYYSGGTRETQYF. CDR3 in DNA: TGTGCCAGCAGTGGATACTATAGCGGGGGTACTCGCGAGACCCAGTACTTC.

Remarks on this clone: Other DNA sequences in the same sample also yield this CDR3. The DNA of the CDR3 is TGTGCCAGCAGCTTGGGTGGATCCTATGGCTACACCTTC. Protein: CASSLGGSYGYTF. The chain employs TRBV5-6 and TRBJ1-2; D remains ambiguous. V was pared by 0 bases and J by 4 bases, with 7 bases between. This CDR3 spans 13 amino acids. The germline gives CDR1 SGHDT, CDR2 YYEEEE.

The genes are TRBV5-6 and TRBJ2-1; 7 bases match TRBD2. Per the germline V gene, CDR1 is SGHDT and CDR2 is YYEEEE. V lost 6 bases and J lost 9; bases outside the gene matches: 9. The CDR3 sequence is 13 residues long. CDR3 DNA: TGTGCCAGCACGGAAGCAAGGGAGGGTGAGCAGTTCTTC. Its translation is CASTEAREGEQFF.

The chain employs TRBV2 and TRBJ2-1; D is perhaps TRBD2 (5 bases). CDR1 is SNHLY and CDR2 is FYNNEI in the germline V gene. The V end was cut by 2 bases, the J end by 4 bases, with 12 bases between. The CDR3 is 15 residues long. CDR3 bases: TGTGCCAGCAGTGAAACGACGGGGTCGTACAATGAGCAGTTCTTC. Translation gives CASSETTGSYNEQFF.

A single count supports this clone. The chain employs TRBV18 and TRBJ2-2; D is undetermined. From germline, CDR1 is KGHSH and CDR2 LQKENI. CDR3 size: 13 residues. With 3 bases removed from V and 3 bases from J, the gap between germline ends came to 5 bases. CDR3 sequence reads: CASSPTHTGELFF. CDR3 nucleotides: TGTGCCAGCTCACCTACGCACACCGGGGAGCTGTTTTTT.

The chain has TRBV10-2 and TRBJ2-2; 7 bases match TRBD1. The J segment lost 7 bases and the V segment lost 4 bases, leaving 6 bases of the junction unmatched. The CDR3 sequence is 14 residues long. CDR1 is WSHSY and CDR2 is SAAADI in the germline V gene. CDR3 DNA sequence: TGCGCCAGCAGTGGGGGACAGATGGTCGGGGAGCTGTTTTTT. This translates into CASSGGQMVGELFF.

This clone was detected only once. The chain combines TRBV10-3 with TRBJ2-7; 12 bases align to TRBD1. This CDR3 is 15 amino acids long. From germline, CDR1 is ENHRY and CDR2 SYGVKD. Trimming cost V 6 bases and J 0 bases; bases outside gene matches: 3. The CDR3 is CAIRGTGGISYEQYF. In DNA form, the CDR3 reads TGTGCCATCAGGGGGACAGGGGGCATCTCCTACGAGCAGTACTTC.

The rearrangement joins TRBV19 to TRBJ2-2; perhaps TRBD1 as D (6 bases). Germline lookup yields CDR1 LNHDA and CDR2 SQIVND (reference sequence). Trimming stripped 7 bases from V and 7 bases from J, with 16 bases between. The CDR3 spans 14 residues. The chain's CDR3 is CASIRGSGGGELFF. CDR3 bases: TGTGCCAGTATAAGGGGGTCGGGTGGCGGGGAGCTGTTTTTT. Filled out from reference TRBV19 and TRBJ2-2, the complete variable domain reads DGGITQSPKYLFRKEGQNVTLSCEQNLNHDAMYWYRQDPGQGLRLIYYSQIVNDFQKGDIAEGYSVSREKKESFPLTVTSAQKNPTAFYLCASIRGSGGGELFFGEGSRLTVL.

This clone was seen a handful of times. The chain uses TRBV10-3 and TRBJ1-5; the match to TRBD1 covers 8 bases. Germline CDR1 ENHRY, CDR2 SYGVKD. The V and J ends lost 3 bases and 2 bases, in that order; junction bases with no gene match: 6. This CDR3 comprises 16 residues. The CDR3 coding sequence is TGTGCCATCAGTGAACAGGGGGTATATGGCAATCAGCCCCAGCATTTT. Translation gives CAISEQGVYGNQPQHF.

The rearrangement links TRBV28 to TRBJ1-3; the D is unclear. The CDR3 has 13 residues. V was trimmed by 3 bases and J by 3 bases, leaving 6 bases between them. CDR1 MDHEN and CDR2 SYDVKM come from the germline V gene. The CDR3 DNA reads TGTGCCAGCAGTTTGTACGTTGGAAACACCATATATTTT. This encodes CASSLYVGNTIYF.

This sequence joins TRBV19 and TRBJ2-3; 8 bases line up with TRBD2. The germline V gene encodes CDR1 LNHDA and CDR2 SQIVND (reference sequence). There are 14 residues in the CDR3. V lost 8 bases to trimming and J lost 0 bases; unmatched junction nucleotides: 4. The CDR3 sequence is CASRSGASTDTQYF. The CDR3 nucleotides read TGTGCCAGTCGTAGCGGGGCTAGCACAGATACGCAGTATTTT. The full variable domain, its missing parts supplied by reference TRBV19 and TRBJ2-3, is DGGITQSPKYLFRKEGQNVTLSCEQNLNHDAMYWYRQDPGQGLRLIYYSQIVNDFQKGDIAEGYSVSREKKESFPLTVTSAQKNPTAFYLCASRSGASTDTQYFGPGTRLTVL.

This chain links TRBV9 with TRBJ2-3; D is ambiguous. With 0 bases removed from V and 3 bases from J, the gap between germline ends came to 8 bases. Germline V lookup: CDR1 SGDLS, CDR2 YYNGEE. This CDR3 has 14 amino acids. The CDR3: CASSVEQRTDTQYF. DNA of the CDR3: TGTGCCAGCAGCGTAGAGCAAAGGACAGATACGCAGTATTTT.

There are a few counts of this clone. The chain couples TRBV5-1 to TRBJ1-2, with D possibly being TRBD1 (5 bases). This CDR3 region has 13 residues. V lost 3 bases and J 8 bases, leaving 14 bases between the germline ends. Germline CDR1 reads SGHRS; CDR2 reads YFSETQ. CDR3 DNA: TGCGCCAGCAGCTGGGGGGAGGGAGGCGGCTACACCTTC. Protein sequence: CASSWGEGGGYTF.

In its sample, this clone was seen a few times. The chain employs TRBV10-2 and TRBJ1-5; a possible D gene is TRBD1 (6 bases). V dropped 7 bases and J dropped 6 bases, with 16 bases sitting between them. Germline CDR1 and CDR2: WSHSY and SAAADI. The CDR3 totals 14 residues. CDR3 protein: CASTPGGLSQPQHF. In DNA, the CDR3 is TGCGCCAGCACCCCGGGGGGGCTAAGTCAGCCCCAGCATTTT.

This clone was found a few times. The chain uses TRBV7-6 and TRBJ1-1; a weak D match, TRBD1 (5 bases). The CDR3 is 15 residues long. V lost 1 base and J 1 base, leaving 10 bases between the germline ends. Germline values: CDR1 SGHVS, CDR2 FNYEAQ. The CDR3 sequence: CASSLEAGTNTEAFF. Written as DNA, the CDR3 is TGTGCCAGCAGCTTAGAGGCGGGGACGAACACTGAAGCTTTCTTT.

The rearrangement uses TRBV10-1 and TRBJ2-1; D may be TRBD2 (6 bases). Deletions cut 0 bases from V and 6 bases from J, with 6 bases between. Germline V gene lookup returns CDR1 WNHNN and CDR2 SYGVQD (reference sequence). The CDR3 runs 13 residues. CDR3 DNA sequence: TGCGCCAGCAGTGAGTCGGGGGGCAATGAGCAGTTCTTC. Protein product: CASSESGGNEQFF.

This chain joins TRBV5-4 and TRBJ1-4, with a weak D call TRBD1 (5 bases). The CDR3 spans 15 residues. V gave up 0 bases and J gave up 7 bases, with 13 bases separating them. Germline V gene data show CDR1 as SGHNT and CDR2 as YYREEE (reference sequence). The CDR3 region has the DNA TGTGCCAGCAGCTTGGGGGGCAGAGGCGGTGAAAAACTGTTTTTT. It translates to CASSLGGRGGEKLFF.

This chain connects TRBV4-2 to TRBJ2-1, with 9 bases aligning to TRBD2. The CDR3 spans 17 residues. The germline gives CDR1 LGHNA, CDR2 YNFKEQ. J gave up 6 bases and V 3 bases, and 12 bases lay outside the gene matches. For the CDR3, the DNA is TGTGCCAGCAGCCATAACCTGGCCGGCGGGGGGGGCAATGAGCAGTTCTTC. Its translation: CASSHNLAGGGGNEQFF.

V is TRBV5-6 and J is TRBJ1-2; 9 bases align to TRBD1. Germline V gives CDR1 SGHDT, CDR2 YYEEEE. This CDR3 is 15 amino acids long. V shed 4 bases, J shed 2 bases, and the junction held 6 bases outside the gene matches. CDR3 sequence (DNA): TGTGCCAGCAGCCCCCGAGGACAGGGGAACTATGGCTACACCTTC. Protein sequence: CASSPRGQGNYGYTF. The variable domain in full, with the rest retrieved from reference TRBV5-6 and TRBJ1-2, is DAGVTQSPTHLIKTRGQQVTLRCSPKSGHDTVSWYQQALGQGPQFIFQYYEEEERQRGNFPDRFSGHQFPNYSSELNVNALLLGDSALYLCASSPRGQGNYGYTFGSGTRLTVV.

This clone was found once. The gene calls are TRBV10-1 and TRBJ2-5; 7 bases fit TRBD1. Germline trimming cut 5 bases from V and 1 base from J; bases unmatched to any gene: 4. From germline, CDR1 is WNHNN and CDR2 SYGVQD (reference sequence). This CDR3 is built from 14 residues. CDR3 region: CASSQDRSQETQYF. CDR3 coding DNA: TGCGCCAGCAGTCAGGACAGGTCCCAAGAGACCCAGTACTTC.

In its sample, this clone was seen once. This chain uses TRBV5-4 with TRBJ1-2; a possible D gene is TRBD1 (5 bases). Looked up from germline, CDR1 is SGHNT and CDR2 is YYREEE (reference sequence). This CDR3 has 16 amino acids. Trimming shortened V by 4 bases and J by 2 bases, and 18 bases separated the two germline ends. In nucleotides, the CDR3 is TGTGCCAGCAGCACCCCGGACGGGGGGGGGAACTATGGCTACACCTTC. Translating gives CASSTPDGGGNYGYTF.

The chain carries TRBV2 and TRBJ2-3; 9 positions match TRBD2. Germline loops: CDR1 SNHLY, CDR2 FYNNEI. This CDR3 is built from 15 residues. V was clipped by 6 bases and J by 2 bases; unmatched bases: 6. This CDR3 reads CASRVSGGFTDTQYF. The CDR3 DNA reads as TGTGCCAGCAGGGTTAGCGGGGGCTTCACAGATACGCAGTATTTT. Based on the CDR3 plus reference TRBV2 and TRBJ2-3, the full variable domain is EPEVTQTPSHQVTQMGQEVILRCVPISNHLYFYWYRQILGQKVEFLVSFYNNEISEKSEIFDDQFSVERPDGSNFTLKIRSTKLEDSAMYFCASRVSGGFTDTQYFGPGTRLTVL.

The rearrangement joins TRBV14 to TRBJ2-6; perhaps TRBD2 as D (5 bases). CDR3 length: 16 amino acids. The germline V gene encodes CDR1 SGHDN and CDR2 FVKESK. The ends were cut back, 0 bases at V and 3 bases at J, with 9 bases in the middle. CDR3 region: CASSQDHGGGANVLTF. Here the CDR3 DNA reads TGTGCCAGCAGCCAAGATCATGGAGGTGGGGCCAACGTCCTGACTTTC.